The following is a T cell receptor beta chain sequence with its context. Its specificity is not known. TCRdb processed the 5' RACE reads anew with MiXCR; each CDR3 protein has one entry. The table records about 560,000 distinct CDR3 sequences, 17% of them present only once. After removal of 1 base from V and 1 base from J, the junction contained 10 bases not matched to a gene. Per germline, CDR1 SGHTS and CDR2 YDEGEE. The CDR3 runs to 17 residues. The sample comes from a study of T-cell memory formation after mild COVID-19. The study's findings and limits: Mainly CM and EM harbored the contracting CD4+ clones; mainly EMRA harbored the CD8+ ones.

Specimen: PBMCs or a T cell subset sorted from them (not recorded which). The genes are TRBV5-8 and TRBJ2-5; TRBD1 agrees at 7 bases. The receptor was isolated from an adult woman who had mild COVID-19 (a few samples of this study predate the infection). Cell type and time point are not known. CDR3 DNA sequence: TGTGCCAGCAGCTTGTCCGGGACAGCGTCGATCCAAGAGACCCAGTACTTC. It codes for CASSLSGTASIQETQYF. Complete variable domain (other parts from reference TRBV5-8 and TRBJ2-5): EAGVTQSPTHLIKTRGQQATLRCSPISGHTSVYWYQQALGLGLQFLLWYDEGEERNRGNFPPRFSGRQFPNYSSELNVNALELEDSALYLCASSLSGTASIQETQYFGPGTRLLVL.